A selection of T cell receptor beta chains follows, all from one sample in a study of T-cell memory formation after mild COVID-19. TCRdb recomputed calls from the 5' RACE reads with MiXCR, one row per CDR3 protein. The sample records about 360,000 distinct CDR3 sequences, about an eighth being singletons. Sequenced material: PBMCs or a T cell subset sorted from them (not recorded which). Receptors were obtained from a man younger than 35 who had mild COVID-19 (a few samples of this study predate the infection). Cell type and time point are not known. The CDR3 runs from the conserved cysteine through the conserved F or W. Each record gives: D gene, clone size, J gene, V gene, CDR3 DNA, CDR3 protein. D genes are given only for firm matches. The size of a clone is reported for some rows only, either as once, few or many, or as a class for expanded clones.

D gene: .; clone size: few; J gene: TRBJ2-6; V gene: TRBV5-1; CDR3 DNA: TGCGCCAGCGGTCAGGTCCTCTCTGGGGCCAACGTCCTGACTTTC; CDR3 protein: CASGQVLSGANVLTF
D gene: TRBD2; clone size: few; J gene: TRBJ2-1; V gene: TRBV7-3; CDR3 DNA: TGTGCCAGCAGCCCAAGACTAGCGGGGAACAATGAGCAGTTCTTC; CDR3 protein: CASSPRLAGNNEQFF
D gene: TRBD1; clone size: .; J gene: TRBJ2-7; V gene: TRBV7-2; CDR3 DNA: TGTGCCACAGGGGGGGGACAGGGTGTTCACGAGCAGTACTTC; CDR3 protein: CATGGGQGVHEQYF
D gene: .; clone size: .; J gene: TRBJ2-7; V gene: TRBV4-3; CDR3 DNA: TGCGCCAGCAGCCAAGAGGGTCAGGGTCGCGACGAGCAGTACTTC; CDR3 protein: CASSQEGQGRDEQYF
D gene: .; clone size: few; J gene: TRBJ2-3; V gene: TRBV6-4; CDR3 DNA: TGTGCCAGCAGTGACTCGTGGGGCGCGACAGATACGCAGTATTTT; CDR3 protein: CASSDSWGATDTQYF
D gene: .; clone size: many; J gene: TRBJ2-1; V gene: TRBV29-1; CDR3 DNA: TGCAGCGTTGAAGAAGATCGCGGGCGCTCCTACAATGAGCAGTTCTTC; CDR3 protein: CSVEEDRGRSYNEQFF
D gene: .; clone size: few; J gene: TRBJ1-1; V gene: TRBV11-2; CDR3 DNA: TGTGCCAGCAGCTTTCAGGGAGATGGGACTGAAGCTTTCTTT; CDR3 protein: CASSFQGDGTEAFF
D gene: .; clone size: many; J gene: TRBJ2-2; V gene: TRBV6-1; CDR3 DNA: TGTGCCAGCAGTGTGGGGTCCGGGGAGCTGTTTTTT; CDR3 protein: CASSVGSGELFF
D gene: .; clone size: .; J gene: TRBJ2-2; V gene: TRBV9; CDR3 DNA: TGTGCCAGCAGCCCCTTCGGGAGCGACGGGATCGGGGAGCTGTTTTTT; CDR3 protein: CASSPFGSDGIGELFF
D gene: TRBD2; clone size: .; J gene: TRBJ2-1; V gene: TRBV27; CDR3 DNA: TGTGCCAGCAGTAGGACTAGGGGCGGTGAGCAGTTCTTC; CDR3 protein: CASSRTRGGEQFF
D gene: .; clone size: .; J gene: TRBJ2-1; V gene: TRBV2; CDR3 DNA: TGTGCCAGCAGTGTACGGAAGGAGCAGTTCTTC; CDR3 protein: CASSVRKEQFF
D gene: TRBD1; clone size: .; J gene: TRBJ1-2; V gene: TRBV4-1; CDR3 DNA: TGCGCCAGCAGCCAAGGGGACAGGACTAACTATGGCTACACCTTC; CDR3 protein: CASSQGDRTNYGYTF
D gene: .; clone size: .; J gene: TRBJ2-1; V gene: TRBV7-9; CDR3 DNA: TGTGCCAGCAGCCATAGCCGAGACATCCATGAGCAGTTCTTC; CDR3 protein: CASSHSRDIHEQFF
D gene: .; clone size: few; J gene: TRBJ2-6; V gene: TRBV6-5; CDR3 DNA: TGTGCCAGCAGCCCAATGGAATCTGGGGCCAACGTCCTGACTTTC; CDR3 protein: CASSPMESGANVLTF
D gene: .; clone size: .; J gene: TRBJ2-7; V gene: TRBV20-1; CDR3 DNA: TGCAGTGCTAGGGGACCGGCCTTTGGGGTGAATGAGCAGTACTTC; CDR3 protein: CSARGPAFGVNEQYF
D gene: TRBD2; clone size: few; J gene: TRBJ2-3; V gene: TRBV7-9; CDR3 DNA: TGTGCCAGCAGCCCCGAGCGGGGAATTACGCAGTATTTT; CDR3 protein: CASSPERGITQYF
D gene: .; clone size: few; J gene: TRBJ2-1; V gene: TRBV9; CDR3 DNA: TGTGCCAGCAGCTACGGAGGAATTGAGCAGTTCTTC; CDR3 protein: CASSYGGIEQFF
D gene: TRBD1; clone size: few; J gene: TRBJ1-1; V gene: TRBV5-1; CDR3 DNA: TGCGCCAGCAGCTCCCTACAGGGGGATGCTTTCTTT; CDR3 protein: CASSSLQGDAFF
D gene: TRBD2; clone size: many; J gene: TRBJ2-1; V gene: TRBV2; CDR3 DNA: TGTGCCAGCAGGCCCAGGGGAGCGGGGGGCCTGTCTGGCTCCTACAATGAGCAGTTCTTC; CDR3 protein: CASRPRGAGGLSGSYNEQFF
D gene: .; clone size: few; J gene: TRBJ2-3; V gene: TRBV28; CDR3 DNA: TGTGCCAGCAGTCCCGGGACGTTTAGGGACACGCAGTATTTT; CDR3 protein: CASSPGTFRDTQYF
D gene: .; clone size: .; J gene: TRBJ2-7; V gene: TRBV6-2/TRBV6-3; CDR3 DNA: TGTGCCAGCAGTTCCCCGATAAGGGGCTACGAGCAGTACTTC; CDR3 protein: CASSSPIRGYEQYF
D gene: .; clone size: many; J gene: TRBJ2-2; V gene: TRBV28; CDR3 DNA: TGTGCCAGCAGTTTACGGGGGTCGGTGACCGGGGAGCTGTTTTTT; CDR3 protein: CASSLRGSVTGELFF
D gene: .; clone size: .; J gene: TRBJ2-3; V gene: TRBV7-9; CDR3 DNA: TGTGCCGGGCGGACAGAAGGCACAGATACGCAGTATTTT; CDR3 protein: CAGRTEGTDTQYF
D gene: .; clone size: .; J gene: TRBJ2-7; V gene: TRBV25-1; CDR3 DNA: TGTGCCAGCAGTGAAAAAGAGGGCGGCGAGCAGTACTTC; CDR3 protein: CASSEKEGGEQYF
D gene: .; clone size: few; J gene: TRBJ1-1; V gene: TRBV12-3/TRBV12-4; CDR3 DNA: TGTGCCAGCAGACTTAGGGGCGTCAGTACTGAAGCTTTCTTT; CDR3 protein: CASRLRGVSTEAFF
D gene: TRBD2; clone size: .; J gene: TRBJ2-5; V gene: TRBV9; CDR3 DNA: TGTGCCAGCAGCGCAGCGGGGAAGGAGACCCAGTACTTC; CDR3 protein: CASSAAGKETQYF
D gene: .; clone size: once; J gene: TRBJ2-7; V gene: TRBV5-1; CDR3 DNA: TGCGCCAGCAGCTTCGGGCCCCAGGACGAGCAGTACTTC; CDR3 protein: CASSFGPQDEQYF
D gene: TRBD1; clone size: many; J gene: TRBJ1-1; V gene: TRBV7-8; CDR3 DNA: TGTGCCAGCAGCTTTACAGGGGGGAACACTGAAGCTTTCTTT; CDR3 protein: CASSFTGGNTEAFF
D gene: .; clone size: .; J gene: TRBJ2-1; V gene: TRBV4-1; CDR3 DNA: TGCGCCAGCAGCCCCGGGGAATTAGCGTTGGAGCAGTTCTTC; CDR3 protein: CASSPGELALEQFF
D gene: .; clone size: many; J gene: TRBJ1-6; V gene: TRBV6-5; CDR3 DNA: TGTGCCAGCAGCCCCGACGGTTCACCCCTCCACTTT; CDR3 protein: CASSPDGSPLHF
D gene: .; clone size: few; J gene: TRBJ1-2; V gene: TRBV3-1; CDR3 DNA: TGTGCCAGCAGCCAAGAACGAGGAGGAACGCTAGACTATGGCTACACCTTC; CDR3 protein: CASSQERGGTLDYGYTF
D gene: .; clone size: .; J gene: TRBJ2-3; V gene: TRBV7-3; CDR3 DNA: TGTGCCAGCAGCCGGACTAATACAGATACGCAGTATTTT; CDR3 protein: CASSRTNTDTQYF
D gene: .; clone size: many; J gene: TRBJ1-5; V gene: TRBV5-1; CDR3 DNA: TGCGCCAGCAGCTCAGGGGAGCAGGGGCAGCCCCAGCATTTT; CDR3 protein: CASSSGEQGQPQHF
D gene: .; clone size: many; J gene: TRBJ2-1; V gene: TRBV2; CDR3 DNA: TGTGCCAGCAGTGTCCTAGCAGGGGCGAGGAACAATGAGCAGTTCTTC; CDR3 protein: CASSVLAGARNNEQFF
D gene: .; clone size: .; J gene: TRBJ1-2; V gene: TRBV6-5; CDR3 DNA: TGTGCCAGCAGTTACTCGGGACTAGGCTATGGCTACACCTTC; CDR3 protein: CASSYSGLGYGYTF
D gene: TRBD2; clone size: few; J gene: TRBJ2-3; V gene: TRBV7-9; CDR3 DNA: TGTGCCAGCAGCTTGGGAAGCGGGGGCCTCCCCGATACGCAGTATTTT; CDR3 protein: CASSLGSGGLPDTQYF
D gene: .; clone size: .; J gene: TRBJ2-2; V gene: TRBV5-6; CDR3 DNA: TGTGCCAGCAGCCCTCAAGGGGTCCGTCCCGGGGAGCTGTTTTTT; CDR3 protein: CASSPQGVRPGELFF
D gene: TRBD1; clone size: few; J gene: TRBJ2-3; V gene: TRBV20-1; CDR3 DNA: TGCAGTGCTAGGTCGCGGGACAGGGGTCGCACAGATACGCAGTATTTT; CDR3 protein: CSARSRDRGRTDTQYF
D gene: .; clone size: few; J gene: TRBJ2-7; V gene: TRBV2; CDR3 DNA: TGTGCCAGCAGTGAGTCTGGAGTTTCCTACGAGCAGTACTTC; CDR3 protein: CASSESGVSYEQYF
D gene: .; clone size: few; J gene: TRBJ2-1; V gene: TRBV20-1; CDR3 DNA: TGCAGTGCCAGGCGGCAGATTCCCTACAATGAGCAGTTCTTC; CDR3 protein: CSARRQIPYNEQFF
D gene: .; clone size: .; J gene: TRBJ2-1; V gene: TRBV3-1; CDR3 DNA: TGTGCCAGCAGCCACCGGCAGGGCTACAATGAGCAGTTCTTC; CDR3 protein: CASSHRQGYNEQFF
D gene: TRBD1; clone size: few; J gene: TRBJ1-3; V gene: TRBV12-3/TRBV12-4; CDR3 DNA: TGTGCCAGCAGAGCCGGGACAGGGGCTGGAAACACCATATATTTT; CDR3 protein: CASRAGTGAGNTIYF
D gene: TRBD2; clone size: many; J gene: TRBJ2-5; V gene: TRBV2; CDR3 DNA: TGTGCCAGCAGTGAAGGGCTAGCGGGGGGCCAAGAGACCCAGTACTTC; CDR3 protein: CASSEGLAGGQETQYF
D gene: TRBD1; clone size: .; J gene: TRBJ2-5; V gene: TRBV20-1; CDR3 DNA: TGCAGTGCTACCCCAGGGGGTTCGGAGACCCAGTACTTC; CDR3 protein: CSATPGGSETQYF
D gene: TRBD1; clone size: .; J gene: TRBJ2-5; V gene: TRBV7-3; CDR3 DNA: TGTGCCAGCAGCTTACGGACAGGGCGAAGTGAGACCCAGTACTTC; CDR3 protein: CASSLRTGRSETQYF